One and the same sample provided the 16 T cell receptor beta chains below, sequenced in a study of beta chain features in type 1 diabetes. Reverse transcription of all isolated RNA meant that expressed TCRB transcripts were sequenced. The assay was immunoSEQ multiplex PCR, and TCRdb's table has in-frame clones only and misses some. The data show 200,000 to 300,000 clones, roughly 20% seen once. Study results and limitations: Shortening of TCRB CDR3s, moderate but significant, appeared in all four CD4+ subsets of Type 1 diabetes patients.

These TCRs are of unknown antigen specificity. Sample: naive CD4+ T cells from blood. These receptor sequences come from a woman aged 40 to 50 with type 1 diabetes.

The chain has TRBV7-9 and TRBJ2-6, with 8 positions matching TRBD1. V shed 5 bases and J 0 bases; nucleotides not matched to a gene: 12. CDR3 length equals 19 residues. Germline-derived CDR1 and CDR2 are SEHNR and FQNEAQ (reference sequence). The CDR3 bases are TGTGCCAGCAGCCTGGGATACGGACAGGGCTACTCTGGGGCCAACGTCCTGACTTTC. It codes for CASSLGYGQGYSGANVLTF.

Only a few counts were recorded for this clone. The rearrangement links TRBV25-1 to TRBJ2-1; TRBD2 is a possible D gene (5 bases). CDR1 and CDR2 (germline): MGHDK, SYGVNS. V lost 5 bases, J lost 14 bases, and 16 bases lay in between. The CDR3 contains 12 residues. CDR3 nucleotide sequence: TGTGCCAGCAGTTCAACTAGTCACTTGGAGTTCTTC. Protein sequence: CASSSTSHLEFF. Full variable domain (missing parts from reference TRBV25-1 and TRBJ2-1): EADIYQTPRYLVIGTGKKITLECSQTMGHDKMYWYQQDPGMELHLIHYSYGVNSTEKGDLSSESTVSRIRTEHFPLTLESARPSHTSQYLCASSSTSHLEFFGPGTRLTVL.

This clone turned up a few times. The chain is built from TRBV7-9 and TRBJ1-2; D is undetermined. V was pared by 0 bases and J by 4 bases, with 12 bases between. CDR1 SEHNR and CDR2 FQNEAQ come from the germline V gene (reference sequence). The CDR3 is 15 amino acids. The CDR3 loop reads CASSLAQSLAYGYTF. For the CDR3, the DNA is TGTGCCAGCAGCTTAGCACAGAGCCTAGCCTATGGCTACACCTTC.

This CDR3 reads CASSSQGLAPYEQYF. CDR3 sequence (DNA): TGTGCCAGCTCCTCCCAGGGACTAGCACCCTACGAGCAGTACTTC. The chain combines TRBV7-2 with TRBJ2-7, with TRBD2 matching 9 bases. The CDR3 covers 15 residues. After removal of 8 bases from V and 2 bases from J, the junction contained 10 bases not matched to a gene. Looked up from germline, CDR1 is SGHTA and CDR2 is FQGNSA.

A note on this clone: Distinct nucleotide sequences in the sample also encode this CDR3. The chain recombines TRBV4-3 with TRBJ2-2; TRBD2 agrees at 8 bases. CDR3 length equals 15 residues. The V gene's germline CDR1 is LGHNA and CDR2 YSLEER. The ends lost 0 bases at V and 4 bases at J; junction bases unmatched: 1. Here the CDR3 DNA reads TGCGCCAGCAGCCAAGACGGGGGGGCCACCGGGGAGCTGTTTTTT. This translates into CASSQDGGATGELFF.

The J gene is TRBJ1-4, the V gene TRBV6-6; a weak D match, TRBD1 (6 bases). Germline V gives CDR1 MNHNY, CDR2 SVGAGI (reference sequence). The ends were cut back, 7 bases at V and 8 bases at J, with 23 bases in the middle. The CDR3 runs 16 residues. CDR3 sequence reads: CASTHRAQGIREKLFF. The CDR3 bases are TGTGCCAGCACCCACCGAGCACAGGGCATTCGGGAAAAACTGTTTTTT.

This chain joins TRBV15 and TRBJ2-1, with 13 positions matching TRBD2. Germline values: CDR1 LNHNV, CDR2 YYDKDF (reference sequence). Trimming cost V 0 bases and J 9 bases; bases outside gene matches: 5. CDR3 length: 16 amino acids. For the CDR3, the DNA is TGTGCCACCAGCAGAGATCCCTGGACTAGCGGGGGTGAGCAGTTCTTC. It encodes CATSRDPWTSGGEQFF.

Here the CDR3 reads CASSLDSNSPLHF. DNA of the CDR3: TGTGCCAGCAGCCTCGACAGTAATTCACCCCTCCACTTT. The genes are TRBV6-5 and TRBJ1-6; D is possibly TRBD1 (5 bases). This CDR3 is 13 amino acids long. The V end lost 6 bases, the J end lost 6 bases, and 9 bases lay between the germline ends. CDR1 MNHEY and CDR2 SVGAGI come from the germline V gene.

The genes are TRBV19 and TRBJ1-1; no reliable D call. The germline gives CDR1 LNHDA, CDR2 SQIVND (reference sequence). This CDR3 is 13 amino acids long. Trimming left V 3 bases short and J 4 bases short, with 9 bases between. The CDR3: CASSIPGSTEAFF. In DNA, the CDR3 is TGTGCCAGTAGTATCCCGGGGAGCACTGAAGCTTTCTTT.

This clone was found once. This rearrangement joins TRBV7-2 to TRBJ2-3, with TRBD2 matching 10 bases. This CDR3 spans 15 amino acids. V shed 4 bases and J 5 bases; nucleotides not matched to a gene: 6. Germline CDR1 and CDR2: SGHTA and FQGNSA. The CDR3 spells CASSWSGGAGDTQYF. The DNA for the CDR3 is TGTGCCAGCAGCTGGAGCGGGGGGGCTGGAGATACGCAGTATTTT.

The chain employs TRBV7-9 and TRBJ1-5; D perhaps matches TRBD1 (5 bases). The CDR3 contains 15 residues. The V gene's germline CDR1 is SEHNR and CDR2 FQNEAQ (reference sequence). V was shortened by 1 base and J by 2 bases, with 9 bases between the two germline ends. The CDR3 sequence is CASSLGGAGNQPQHF. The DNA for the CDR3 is TGTGCCAGCAGCTTAGGTGGGGCAGGCAATCAGCCCCAGCATTTT. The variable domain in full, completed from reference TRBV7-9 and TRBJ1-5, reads DTGVSQNPRHKITKRGQNVTFRCDPISEHNRLYWYRQTLGQGPEFLTYFQNEAQLEKSRLLSDRFSAERPKGSFSTLEIQRTEQGDSAMYLCASSLGGAGNQPQHFGDGTRLSIL.

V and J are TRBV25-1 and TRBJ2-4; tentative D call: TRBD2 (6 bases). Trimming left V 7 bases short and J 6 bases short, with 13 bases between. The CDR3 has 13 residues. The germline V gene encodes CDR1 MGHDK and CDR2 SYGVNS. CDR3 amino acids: CASTGGARNIQYF. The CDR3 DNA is TGTGCCAGCACCGGAGGGGCGAGAAACATTCAGTACTTC.

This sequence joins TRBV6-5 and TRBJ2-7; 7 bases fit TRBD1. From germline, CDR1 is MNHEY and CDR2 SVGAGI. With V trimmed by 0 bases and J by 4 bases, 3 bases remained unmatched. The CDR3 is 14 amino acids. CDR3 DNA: TGTGCCAGCAGTTACTCCACAGGGGAGTACGAGCAGTACTTC. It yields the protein CASSYSTGEYEQYF.

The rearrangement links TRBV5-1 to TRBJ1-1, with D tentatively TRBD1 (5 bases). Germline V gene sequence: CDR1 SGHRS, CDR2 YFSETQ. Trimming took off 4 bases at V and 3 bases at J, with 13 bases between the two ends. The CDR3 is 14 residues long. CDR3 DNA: TGCGCCAGCAGCCCGACGACAGATTACACTGAAGCTTTCTTT. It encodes CASSPTTDYTEAFF.

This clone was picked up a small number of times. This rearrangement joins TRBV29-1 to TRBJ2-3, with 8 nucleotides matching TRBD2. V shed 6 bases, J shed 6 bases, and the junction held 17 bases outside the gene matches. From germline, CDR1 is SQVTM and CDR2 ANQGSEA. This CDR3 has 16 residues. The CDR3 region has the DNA TGCAGCGTATCCGAGGGGATCGCGGGAGGCGCGGATACGCAGTATTTT. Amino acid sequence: CSVSEGIAGGADTQYF.

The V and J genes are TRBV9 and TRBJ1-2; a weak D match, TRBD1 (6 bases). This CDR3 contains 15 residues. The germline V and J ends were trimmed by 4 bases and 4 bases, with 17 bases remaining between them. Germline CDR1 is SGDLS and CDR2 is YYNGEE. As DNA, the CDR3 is TGTGCCAGCAGCCCCCGACAGGAGACTCCCTATGGCTACACCTTC. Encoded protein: CASSPRQETPYGYTF.